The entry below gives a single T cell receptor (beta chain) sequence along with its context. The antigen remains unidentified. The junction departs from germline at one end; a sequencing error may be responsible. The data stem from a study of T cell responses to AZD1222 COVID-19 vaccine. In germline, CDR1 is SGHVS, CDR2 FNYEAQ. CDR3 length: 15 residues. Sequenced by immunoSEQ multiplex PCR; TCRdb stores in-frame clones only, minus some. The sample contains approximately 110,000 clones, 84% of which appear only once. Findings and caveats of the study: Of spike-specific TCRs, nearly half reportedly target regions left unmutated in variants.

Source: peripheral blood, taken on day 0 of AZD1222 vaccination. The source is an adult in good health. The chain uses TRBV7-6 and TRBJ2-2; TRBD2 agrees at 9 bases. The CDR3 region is CASSLAGERTGELFF. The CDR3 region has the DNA TGTGCCAGCAGTTTAGCGGGAGAACGCACCGGGGAGCTGTTTTTT. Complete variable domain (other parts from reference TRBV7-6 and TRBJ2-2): GAGVSQSPRYKVTKRGQDVALRCDPISGHVSLYWYRQALGQGPEFLTYFNYEAQQDKSGLPNDRFSAERPEGSISTLTIQRTEQRDSAMYRCASSLAGERTGELFFGEGSRLTVL.